This TCR beta chain was obtained from a study of human T cells and chemical hapten exposure. The study, taken as a whole, reports: The study found expanded TCRs formed significantly more large CDR3 similarity clusters than controls.

Time point in this sample: patch test 3, about 24 weeks after DPC sensitization. Treatment specified: therapeutic diphenylcyclopropenone sensitization with weekly scalp DPC. Total RNA was isolated from unfractionated whole blood. This clonotype has only a few counts. Antigen specificity is unknown. Original methodology: TCRs per sample had a median of around 98,000 and ranged from roughly 20,000 to 690,600. A single record per CDR3 protein comes from TCRdb applying MiXCR to the RACE reads. These V and J calls are TCRdb output, not the study's own analysis. The sample consists of 85,000 to 100,000 distinct CDR3 sequences, roughly 27% of them appearing once. The sequenced sample was whole blood, obtained in connection with sensitization to the hapten diphenylcyclopropenone (DPC). This TCR derives from a man aged 35-49 years with alopecia areata. Some clones in this sample may be carry-over from other donors' samples.

The CDR3 reads CASSPPRGETQYF. As DNA, the CDR3 is TGTGCCAGCTCACCTCCCCGGGGGGAGACCCAGTACTTC. The V call is TRBV18, the J call TRBJ2-5, with D maybe TRBD2 (6 bases). Trimming left V 3 bases short and J 5 bases short, with 10 bases between. The germline V gene has CDR1 KGHSH and CDR2 LQKENI. CDR3 length equals 13 residues.